A single sample gave rise to the 32 T cell receptor beta chains below, sequenced in a study of OX40 agonist ivuxolimab in advanced cancers. This table comes from immunoSEQ multiplex PCR, and its TCRdb copy is limited to in-frame clones, with some not included. This sample yields about 44,000 clones, of which around 94% are seen a single time; around 10% belongs to the top ten. Here the sequenced sample was CD4+ or CD8+ T cells sorted from blood, taken in a trial of the OX40 agonist ivuxolimab. These receptors all come from an adult with an advanced solid tumor such as melanoma, head and neck, liver or kidney cancer.

V is TRBV18 and J is TRBJ2-4; D not certain. This CDR3 has 15 residues. V lost 2 bases to trimming and J lost 3 bases, with 11 bases between them. Germline lookup yields CDR1 KGHSH and CDR2 LQKENI. The CDR3 is CASSPDRPDKNIQYF. In DNA form, the CDR3 reads TGTGCCAGCTCACCAGACCGACCGGACAAAAACATTCAGTACTTC.

The V gene is TRBV9, the J gene TRBJ2-7; D unclear. From germline, CDR1 is SGDLS and CDR2 YYNGEE. The CDR3 totals 14 residues. V gave up 3 bases and J gave up 9 bases, with 19 bases separating them. As DNA, the CDR3 is TGTGCCAGCAGCGCGCCCCACAGTGCGCATTGGCAGTACTTC. Its translation is CASSAPHSAHWQYF.

The CDR3: CASSWGLAVSTDTQYF. The CDR3 DNA reads as TGTGCCAGCAGCTGGGGACTAGCGGTTAGCACAGATACGCAGTATTTT. The chain carries TRBV12-1 and TRBJ2-3; the table's D call of TRBD2 was not tested on the DNA. TRBV12-1 constitutes a pseudogene. CDR3 length equals 16 residues.

J is TRBJ2-3 and V is TRBV28, with 8 bases lining up with TRBD2. Germline lookup yields CDR1 MDHEN and CDR2 SYDVKM. CDR3 size: 16 residues. Trimming took 2 bases from V and 5 from J; bases not matched to a gene: 9. CDR3 DNA sequence: TGTGCCAGCAGTTTAATAGCGGGACAAGGGGGAGATACGCAGTATTTT. Residues: CASSLIAGQGGDTQYF.

By share, this clone counts as medium-sized. V is TRBV19 and J is TRBJ1-1; TRBD1 is a possible D gene (6 bases). Germline V lookup: CDR1 LNHDA, CDR2 SQIVND (reference sequence). V shed 8 bases and J shed 0 bases, with 16 bases lying between them. There are 15 residues in the CDR3. The CDR3 here is CASGPGHSMNTEAFF. The CDR3, as DNA: TGTGCCAGTGGTCCGGGACACAGCATGAACACTGAAGCTTTCTTT.

The rearrangement uses TRBV2 and TRBJ1-4; the D gene is possibly TRBD1 (5 bases). Germline V gene lookup returns CDR1 SNHLY and CDR2 FYNNEI. This CDR3 is built from 14 residues. V was cut by 4 bases and J by 2 bases, with 8 bases left in between. The CDR3 sequence is CASSGSGTNEKLFF. The CDR3 bases are TGTGCCAGCAGTGGGTCAGGGACTAATGAAAAACTGTTTTTT.

This rearrangement joins TRBV20-1 to TRBJ2-1, with 7 bases fitting TRBD2. Germline V gene sequence: CDR1 DFQATT, CDR2 SNEGSKA (reference sequence). V lost 8 bases to trimming and J lost 4 bases; unmatched junction nucleotides: 2. The CDR3 extends over 11 amino acids. As DNA, the CDR3 is TGCAGTTGCGGGAGTTACAATGAGCAGTTCTTC. Translated, it gives CSCGSYNEQFF.

The chain is built from TRBV4-3 and TRBJ1-1, with a tentative D call TRBD1 (6 bases). CDR3 length: 15 amino acids. Germline V gene sequence: CDR1 LGHNA, CDR2 YSLEER. Trimming left V 1 base short and J 5 bases short, with 14 bases between. CDR3 coding DNA: TGCGCCAGCAGCCAAGCGGGGGGGCCGGGAACTGAAGCTTTCTTT. Translation gives CASSQAGGPGTEAFF.

The chain links TRBV18 to TRBJ2-7; 7 bases map to TRBD1. The CDR3 extends over 16 amino acids. Germline-derived CDR1 and CDR2 are KGHSH and LQKENI. Trimming removed 3 bases from V and 0 bases from J; junction bases left unmatched: 8. CDR3 loop: CASSPSPGTDSYEQYF. The CDR3, as DNA: TGTGCCAGCTCACCGAGTCCCGGGACAGACTCCTACGAGCAGTACTTC.

The J gene is TRBJ2-3, the V gene TRBV7-9; TRBD1 aligns across 8 bases. Germline CDR1 is SEHNR and CDR2 is FQNEAQ (reference sequence). The trim removed 1 base at V and 5 bases at J, leaving 8 bases unmatched. The CDR3 runs 16 residues. CDR3: CASSLGQGSGQDTQYF. For the CDR3, the DNA is TGTGCCAGCAGCTTAGGACAGGGGTCCGGGCAAGATACGCAGTATTTT.

This clone was recorded only once. The chain uses TRBV10-3 and TRBJ2-7; 8 nucleotides line up with TRBD2. The CDR3 has 13 residues. Per the germline V gene, CDR1 is ENHRY and CDR2 is SYGVKD. The junction had 3 bases not matched to a gene; V was cut back by 2 bases and J by 6 bases. As DNA, the CDR3 is TGTGCCATCAGTGAGGGACTAGCTTCCGAGCAGTACTTC. As protein: CAISEGLASEQYF.

This chain uses TRBV4-3 with TRBJ2-3; maybe TRBD2 (5 bases). Trimming cost V 5 bases and J 5 bases, with 17 bases left between them. The CDR3 covers 15 residues. Germline V gene data show CDR1 as LGHNA and CDR2 as YSLEER. This chain's CDR3 is CASSEDGVREDTQYF. CDR3 coding DNA: TGCGCCAGCAGCGAGGACGGGGTGAGGGAAGATACGCAGTATTTT.

The V and J genes are TRBV5-6 and TRBJ2-5; D is undetermined. The CDR3 loop spans 12 amino acids. In germline, CDR1 is SGHDT, CDR2 YYEEEE. V shed 4 bases and J shed 7 bases, with 11 bases lying between them. In DNA, the CDR3 is TGTGCCAGCAGCGCGGACGGCGGGACCCAGTACTTC. This translates into CASSADGGTQYF. Looking up the rest from reference TRBV5-6 and TRBJ2-5 gives the full variable domain: DAGVTQSPTHLIKTRGQQVTLRCSPKSGHDTVSWYQQALGQGPQFIFQYYEEEERQRGNFPDRFSGHQFPNYSSELNVNALLLGDSALYLCASSADGGTQYFGPGTRLLVL.

The rearrangement joins TRBV27 to TRBJ2-1; TRBD2 matches 9 bases. The CDR3 has 15 amino acids. Germline trimming cut 6 bases from V and 4 bases from J; bases unmatched to any gene: 7. Germline loops: CDR1 MNHEY, CDR2 SMNVEV (reference sequence). CDR3 coding DNA: TGTGCCAGCAGAGCCGGGACTAGCAGGTACAATGAGCAGTTCTTC. It translates to CASRAGTSRYNEQFF.

This clone appeared a few times. V is TRBV7-9 and J is TRBJ2-7; the D is unclear. The V gene's germline CDR1 is SEHNR and CDR2 FQNEAQ (reference sequence). This CDR3 has 12 residues. V was cut by 1 base and J by 6 bases, with 7 bases left in between. CDR3 sequence (DNA): TGTGCCAGCAGCTTAGACCAGCTCGAGCAGTACTTC. Translation: CASSLDQLEQYF.

This rearrangement joins TRBV21-1 to TRBJ2-3; the D call of TRBD1 is as the table states it, not checked on the DNA. TRBV21-1 is a pseudogene segment. CDR3 length: 17 residues. The CDR3: CASSKGNRGAHTDTQYF. DNA of the CDR3: TGTGCCAGCAGCAAAGGGAACAGGGGCGCCCATACGGATACGCAGTATTTT.

The chain has TRBV10-3 and TRBJ1-5; tentatively, D is TRBD1 (5 bases). The CDR3 covers 13 residues. Trimming took 4 bases from V and 3 from J, leaving 7 bases between them. Germline values: CDR1 ENHRY, CDR2 SYGVKD. CDR3 amino acids: CAISGGNNQPQHF. CDR3 nucleotides: TGTGCCATCAGTGGGGGGAACAATCAGCCCCAGCATTTT.

V usage is TRBV7-9 and J usage is TRBJ1-2, with D unresolved. This CDR3 is built from 14 residues. V lost 1 base, J lost 4 bases, and 10 bases lay in between. The germline V gene encodes CDR1 SEHNR and CDR2 FQNEAQ (reference sequence). Here the CDR3 DNA reads TGTGCCAGCAGCTTAGGTGTTGCGGGCTATGGCTACACCTTC. The encoded protein is CASSLGVAGYGYTF.

The chain recombines TRBV6-4 with TRBJ2-3; D assignment may be TRBD1 or TRBD2 (6 bases each). Germline V gene sequence: CDR1 MRHNA, CDR2 SNTAGT. Trimming cost V 3 bases and J 0 bases, with 16 bases left between them. There are 17 residues in the CDR3. For the CDR3, the DNA is TGTGCCAGCAGTGAAGTGGGGGGCCCCTATAGCACAGATACGCAGTATTTT. Its translation: CASSEVGGPYSTDTQYF.

The rearrangement links TRBV6-4 to TRBJ2-1; the D gene is possibly TRBD2 (6 bases). Germline values: CDR1 MRHNA, CDR2 SNTAGT. The CDR3 runs 17 residues. Deletions cut 8 bases from V and 10 bases from J, with 30 bases between. Here the CDR3 DNA reads TGTGCCAGCGATCTCTTACTTATAGGGCGGGACCGCGGGGAGCAGTTCTTC. As protein: CASDLLLIGRDRGEQFF.

The chain is built from TRBV28 and TRBJ2-1; possible D gene TRBD2, 6 bases. V lost 2 bases and J 8 bases, leaving 10 bases between the germline ends. Germline V gives CDR1 MDHEN, CDR2 SYDVKM. This CDR3 has 13 residues. As DNA, the CDR3 is TGTGCCAGCAGTTTAGCGGGAAGGGATGAGCAGTTCTTC. Translation: CASSLAGRDEQFF.

The chain has TRBV19 and TRBJ2-1, with 11 positions matching TRBD2. V lost 6 bases to trimming and J lost 16 bases; unmatched junction nucleotides: 11. The length of the CDR3 is 13 residues. CDR1 is LNHDA and CDR2 is SQIVND in the germline V gene (reference sequence). CDR3 in DNA: TGTGCCAGTAGACAAAACTCGGGACTAGCGGATTTCTTC. Translated, it gives CASRQNSGLADFF.

The chain couples TRBV27 to TRBJ1-1; no clear D. The CDR3 runs to 13 residues. V was cut by 6 bases and J by 5 bases, with 13 bases left in between. Germline CDR1 MNHEY, CDR2 SMNVEV (reference sequence). The DNA of the CDR3 is TGTGCCAGCAGCCTCCGGCAGTCGACTGAAGCTTTCTTT. Translating gives CASSLRQSTEAFF.

This rearrangement joins TRBV6-6 to TRBJ2-2; 9 nucleotides agree with TRBD2. Trimming removed 7 bases from V and 1 base from J; junction bases left unmatched: 4. The CDR3 sequence is 15 residues long. CDR1 MNHNY and CDR2 SVGAGI come from the germline V gene (reference sequence). The CDR3 DNA reads as TGTGCCAGCAATTTGACTAGCGGGAACACCGGGGAGCTGTTTTTT. Its protein product is CASNLTSGNTGELFF.

This chain connects TRBV7-3 to TRBJ2-1; D is possibly TRBD1 or TRBD2 (6 bases each). The V end lost 4 bases, the J end lost 8 bases, and 15 bases lay between the germline ends. This CDR3 is 14 amino acids long. Germline CDR1 reads SGHTA; CDR2 reads FQGTGA. In nucleotides, the CDR3 is TGTGCCAGCAGCTCTAGGAGGGGGTATGATGAGCAGTTCTTC. This encodes CASSSRRGYDEQFF.

The gene calls are TRBV9 and TRBJ2-7, with D possibly being TRBD2 (5 bases). Germline V gene data show CDR1 as SGDLS and CDR2 as YYNGEE. This CDR3 comprises 14 residues. Trimming took off 0 bases at V and 0 bases at J, with 7 bases between the two ends. CDR3 in amino acids: CASSVVSDSYEQYF. In nucleotides, the CDR3 is TGTGCCAGCAGCGTAGTTAGCGACTCCTACGAGCAGTACTTC. Filled out from reference TRBV9 and TRBJ2-7, the complete variable domain reads DSGVTQTPKHLITATGQRVTLRCSPRSGDLSVYWYQQSLDQGLQFLIQYYNGEERAKGNILERFSAQQFPDLHSELNLSSLELGDSALYFCASSVVSDSYEQYFGPGTRLTVT.

J is TRBJ1-1 and V is TRBV19, with D possibly being TRBD1 (5 bases). Per germline, CDR1 LNHDA and CDR2 SQIVND (reference sequence). CDR3 length equals 16 residues. V lost 4 bases and J 2 bases, leaving 17 bases between the germline ends. The CDR3, as DNA: TGTGCCAGTAGTACCACCGGTTGGGGGATAAACACTGAAGCTTTCTTT. This codes for CASSTTGWGINTEAFF. The entire variable domain, with the rest obtained from reference TRBV19 and TRBJ1-1, is as follows: DGGITQSPKYLFRKEGQNVTLSCEQNLNHDAMYWYRQDPGQGLRLIYYSQIVNDFQKGDIAEGYSVSREKKESFPLTVTSAQKNPTAFYLCASSTTGWGINTEAFFGQGTRLTVV.

This clone was counted a single time. The CDR3 sequence is CASSPEWGAGNTIYF. Here the CDR3 DNA reads TGCGCCAGCAGCCCCGAATGGGGGGCTGGAAACACCATATATTTT. This chain connects TRBV5-1 to TRBJ1-3; weak D call: TRBD1 (5 bases). The V end was cut by 4 bases, the J end by 2 bases, with 13 bases between. CDR3 length: 15 residues. Germline CDR1 is SGHRS and CDR2 is YFSETQ.

The chain is built from TRBV11-2 and TRBJ2-3; no firm D call. Trimming stripped 3 bases from V and 4 bases from J, with 8 bases between. Per the germline V gene, CDR1 is SGHAT and CDR2 is FQNNGV. The length of the CDR3 is 13 residues. Here the CDR3 DNA reads TGTGCCAGCAGCTTCTATAGCCCAGATACGCAGTATTTT. This codes for CASSFYSPDTQYF.

The chain joins TRBV5-1 to TRBJ2-1; 7 positions match TRBD1. In germline, CDR1 is SGHRS, CDR2 YFSETQ. This CDR3 region has 13 residues. V lost 1 base and J lost 10; bases outside the gene matches: 5. CDR3 protein: CASSLPGGDEQFF. The CDR3 DNA is TGCGCCAGCAGCTTGCCAGGGGGAGACGAGCAGTTCTTC.

This clone was observed a single time. The rearrangement joins TRBV7-9 to TRBJ1-2; maybe TRBD1 (5 bases). Trimming took off 6 bases at V and 2 bases at J, with 13 bases between the two ends. The CDR3 extends over 14 amino acids. The germline V gene has CDR1 SEHNR and CDR2 FQNEAQ (reference sequence). The CDR3 loop reads CASRGDGANYGYTF. In nucleotides, the CDR3 is TGTGCCAGCAGGGGGGACGGGGCAAACTATGGCTACACCTTC.

This sequence joins TRBV5-4 and TRBJ2-7; TRBD2 aligns across 8 bases. Trimming cost V 4 bases and J 1 base; bases outside gene matches: 10. Germline CDR1 and CDR2: SGHNT and YYREEE (reference sequence). CDR3 length: 16 residues. The CDR3 is CASSHPGSGTSYEQYF. CDR3 nucleotides: TGTGCCAGCAGCCACCCGGGTAGCGGGACTTCCTACGAGCAGTACTTC.